This TCR beta chain was profiled in a study of blood T cell repertoires in COVID-19. For the study at large: The United States, Italy and Spain were the sources of the acute and convalescent COVID-19 samples. In each case, the material was cDNA or gDNA derived from T cells, B-cell-depleted T cells, or PBMCs.

Authors' analysis steps: How many nucleated cells were present was estimated from reference gene primer amplification. Libraries were prepared by immunoSEQ multiplex PCR; TCRdb keeps only in-frame clonotypes and omits some of them. V, J and clone size reflect that table, while D and trimming were determined from the DNA. Among around 260,000 clones, approximately 86% were seen once, and the ten largest hold roughly 2%. V lost 2 bases to trimming and J lost 1 base, with 8 bases between them. The length of the CDR3 is 14 residues. The V gene's germline CDR1 is KGHSH and CDR2 LQKENI. This sequence originates from a man younger than 40 with active or convalescent COVID-19. Sequenced sample: peripheral blood. The chain joins TRBV18 to TRBJ1-1; D might be TRBD1 (6 bases). The CDR3 reads CASSPRGRNTEAFF. CDR3 DNA sequence: TGTGCCAGCTCACCAAGGGGGAGGAACACTGAAGCTTTCTTT.